This T cell receptor (beta chain) was sequenced in a study of blood T cells in healthy people across ages. At least 7 million PBMCs were isolated per sample. Extracted total RNA amounted to at least 5.5 micrograms for each sample. Together with a sample-barcoded 5' primer, a J-beta primer mix was included in a second PCR lasting roughly 6 to 12 cycles. TCRdb ran MiXCR on the 5' RACE reads and lists one entry per CDR3 protein. This sample has some 690,000 distinct CDR3 sequences, with approximately 21% found just once. This clonotype has more than one count but fewer than ten. Its antigen is currently unknown. A read error may account for a junction end that differs from germline. The CDR3 is 15 residues long. Germline V gives CDR1 MGHDK, CDR2 SYGVNS. Regarding the study as a whole: Possibly confounding the expanded clonotype changes was the fact that donor CMV status was unknown. Getting older went along with TCR beta diversity per million T cells dropping roughly linearly.

The source material was blood. This chain connects TRBV25-1 to TRBJ2-1; 8 positions match TRBD1. This clonotype was obtained from a man between 65 and 79 years old in good health. The CDR3: CVSSEAGTGYNEQFF. In nucleotides, the CDR3 is TGTGTCAGCAGTGAAGCCGGGACAGGCTACAATGAGCAGTTCTTC.